This TCR beta chain is from a study of T cells in Graves' hyperthyroidism and ophthalmopathy. J was trimmed by 2 bases and V by 8 bases; bases with no gene match: 2. The CDR3 length is 12 residues. This clonotype was observed many times. Amplification of TCR beta CDR3 regions used RNA as the template. The TCR CDR3 first-round RT-PCR relied on the HTBI primer set. TCRdb analysed the multiplex PCR reads with MiXCR anew, one entry per CDR3 protein. In the table there are approximately 220,000 distinct CDR3 sequences, 15% to 20% of which are singletons. The source of this sequence is a man aged 40-50 years with Graves' hyperthyroidism. The chain carries TRBV12-3 or TRBV12-4 and TRBJ1-2, with 7 bases that match TRBD1. What was sequenced was blood. The chain's CDR3 is CASRGQNYGYTF. The CDR3 region has the DNA TGTGCCAGCCGGGGACAGAACTATGGCTACACCTTC.